This TCR beta chain was sequenced in a study of T cell changes during pregnancy in multiple sclerosis (dated by TCRdb to between 2018 and 2021). Regarding the research as a whole: The study examined how the T cell repertoire changed over the course of pregnancy in women with multiple sclerosis.

V is cut back by 3 bases and J by 6 bases, with 0 bases in the junction unmatched. The germline V gene (reference sequence) sets CDR1 to MNHEY and CDR2 to SMNVEV. The CDR3 runs 12 amino acids, cysteine and phenylalanine included. Kept here is only the CDR3 DNA, which spans 36 bases and is read in frame from base 1. On this clone itself: Its specific antigen is unknown. Base qualities were left out, and no much larger clone turns up one base away.

Libraries were constructed by the immunoSEQ multiplex PCR assay. In TCRdb, the immuneACCESS table is reduced to in-frame sequences with V and J assigned. These tables do not hold every clone; where another copy was compared, an unresolved V gene accounts for under half, and the others remain unexplained. The sample profile shows tens of thousands of clones; 90% to 95% of them were found once. About 0.56% of the sample lies in the top ten. The TCR was taken from a female donor with multiple sclerosis, enrolled in a pregnancy study. Recombination connected TRBV27 to TRBJ1-2; 8 middle bases align to TRBD1. The source material was CD4+ T cells from peripheral blood mononuclear cells, sampled in the second trimester of pregnancy. The DNA sequence is given as TGTGCCAGCAGTTTGACAGGGGATGGCTACACCTTC. Its amino acids are CASSLTGDGYTF.